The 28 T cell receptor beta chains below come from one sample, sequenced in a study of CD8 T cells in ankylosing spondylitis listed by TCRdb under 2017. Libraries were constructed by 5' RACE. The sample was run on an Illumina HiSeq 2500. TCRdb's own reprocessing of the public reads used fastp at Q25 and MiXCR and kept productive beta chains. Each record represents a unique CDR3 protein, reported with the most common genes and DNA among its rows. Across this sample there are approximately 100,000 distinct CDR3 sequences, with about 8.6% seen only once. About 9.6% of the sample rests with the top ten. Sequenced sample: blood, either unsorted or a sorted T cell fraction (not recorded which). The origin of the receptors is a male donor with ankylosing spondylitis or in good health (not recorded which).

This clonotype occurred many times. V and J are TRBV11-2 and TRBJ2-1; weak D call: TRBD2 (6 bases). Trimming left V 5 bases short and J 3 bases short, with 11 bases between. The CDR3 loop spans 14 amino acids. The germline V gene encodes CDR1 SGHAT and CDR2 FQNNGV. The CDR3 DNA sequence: TGTGCCAGCAGCCCCTGGGGGGTCTACAATGAGCAGTTCTTC. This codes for CASSPWGVYNEQFF.

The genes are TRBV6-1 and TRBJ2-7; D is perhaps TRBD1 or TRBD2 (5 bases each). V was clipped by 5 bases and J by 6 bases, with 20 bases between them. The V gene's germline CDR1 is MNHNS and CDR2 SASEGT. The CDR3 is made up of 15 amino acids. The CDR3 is CASSRDGTSFCEQYF. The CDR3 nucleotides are TGTGCCAGCAGTCGAGACGGGACGTCTTTCTGCGAGCAGTACTTC.

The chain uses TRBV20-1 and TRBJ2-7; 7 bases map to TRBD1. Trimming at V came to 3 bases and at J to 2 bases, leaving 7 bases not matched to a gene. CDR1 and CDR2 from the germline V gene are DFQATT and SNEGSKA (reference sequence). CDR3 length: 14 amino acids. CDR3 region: CSASAMTGPYEQYF. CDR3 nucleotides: TGCAGTGCTAGTGCCATGACAGGGCCCTACGAGCAGTACTTC.

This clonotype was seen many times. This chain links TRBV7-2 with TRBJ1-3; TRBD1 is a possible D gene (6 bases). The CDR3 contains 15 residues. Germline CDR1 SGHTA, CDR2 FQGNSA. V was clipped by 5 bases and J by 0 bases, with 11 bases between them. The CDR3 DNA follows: TGTGCCAGCAGCGACAGGCCTCACTCTGGAAACACCATATATTTT. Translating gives CASSDRPHSGNTIYF.

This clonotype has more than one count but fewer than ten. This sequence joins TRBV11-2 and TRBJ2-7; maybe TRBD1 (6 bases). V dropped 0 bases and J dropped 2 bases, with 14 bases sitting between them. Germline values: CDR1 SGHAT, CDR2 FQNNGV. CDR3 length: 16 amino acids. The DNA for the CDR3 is TGTGCCAGCAGCTTAGATTTGCAGGGGCTACCCTACGAGCAGTACTTC. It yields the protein CASSLDLQGLPYEQYF.

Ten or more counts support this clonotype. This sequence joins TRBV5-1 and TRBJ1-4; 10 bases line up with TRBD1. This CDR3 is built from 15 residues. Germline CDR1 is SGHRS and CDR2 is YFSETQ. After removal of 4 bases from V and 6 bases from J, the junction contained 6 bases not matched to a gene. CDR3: CASSTTGTGDEKLFF. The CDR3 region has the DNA TGCGCCAGCAGCACGACCGGGACAGGGGATGAAAAACTGTTTTTT.

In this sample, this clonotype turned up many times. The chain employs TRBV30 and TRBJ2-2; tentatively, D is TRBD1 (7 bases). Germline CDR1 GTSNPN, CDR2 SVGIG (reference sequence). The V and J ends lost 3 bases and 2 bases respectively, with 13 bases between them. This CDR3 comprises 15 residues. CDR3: CAWRRGDRNTGELFF. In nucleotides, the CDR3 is TGTGCCTGGAGACGCGGGGACAGAAACACCGGGGAGCTGTTTTTT.

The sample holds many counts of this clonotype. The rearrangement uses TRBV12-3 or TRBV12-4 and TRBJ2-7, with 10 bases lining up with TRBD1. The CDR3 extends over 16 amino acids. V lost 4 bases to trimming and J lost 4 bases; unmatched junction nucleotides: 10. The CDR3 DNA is TGTGCCAGCAGTTCCTCGGGACAGGGGAATTGGTACGAGCAGTACTTC. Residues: CASSSSGQGNWYEQYF.

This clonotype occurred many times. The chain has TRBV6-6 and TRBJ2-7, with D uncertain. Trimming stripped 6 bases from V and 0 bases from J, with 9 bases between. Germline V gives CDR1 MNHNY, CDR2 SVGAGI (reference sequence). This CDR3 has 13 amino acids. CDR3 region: CASRDAGSYEQYF. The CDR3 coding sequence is TGTGCCAGCAGGGATGCAGGCTCCTACGAGCAGTACTTC.

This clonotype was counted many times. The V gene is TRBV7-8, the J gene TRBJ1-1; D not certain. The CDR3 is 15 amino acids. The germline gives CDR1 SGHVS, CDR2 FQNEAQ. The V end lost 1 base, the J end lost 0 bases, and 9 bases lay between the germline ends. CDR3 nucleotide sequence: TGTGCCAGCAGCTTAGGTGCGAGGGTGAACACTGAAGCTTTCTTT. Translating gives CASSLGARVNTEAFF. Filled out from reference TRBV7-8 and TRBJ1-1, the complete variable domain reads GAGVSQSPRYKVAKRGQDVALRCDPISGHVSLFWYQQALGQGPEFLTYFQNEAQLDKSGLPSDRFFAERPEGSVSTLKIQRTQQEDSAVYLCASSLGARVNTEAFFGQGTRLTVV.

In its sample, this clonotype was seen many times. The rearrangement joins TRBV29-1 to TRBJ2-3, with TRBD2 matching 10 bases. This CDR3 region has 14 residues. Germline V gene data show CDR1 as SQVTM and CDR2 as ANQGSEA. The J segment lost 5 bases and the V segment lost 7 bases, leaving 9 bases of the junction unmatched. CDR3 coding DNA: TGCAGCGCAGCTAGCGGGAGTAGAATAGATACGCAGTATTTT. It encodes CSAASGSRIDTQYF.

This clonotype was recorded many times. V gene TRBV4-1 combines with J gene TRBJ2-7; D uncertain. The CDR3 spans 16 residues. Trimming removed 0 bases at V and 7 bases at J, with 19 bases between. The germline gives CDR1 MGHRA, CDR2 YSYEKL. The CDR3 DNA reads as TGCGCCAGCAGCCAAGATGGGAATAACCCAAGGTTTGAGCAGTACTTC. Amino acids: CASSQDGNNPRFEQYF.

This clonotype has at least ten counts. The CDR3 here is CSVGGTVRLNEQFF. The CDR3 DNA reads TGCAGCGTTGGGGGGACCGTGAGGCTCAATGAGCAGTTCTTC. The chain has TRBV29-1 and TRBJ2-1; D possibly uses TRBD1 or TRBD2 (5 bases each). Looked up from germline, CDR1 is SQVTM and CDR2 is ANQGSEA. CDR3 length equals 14 residues. Trimming removed 4 bases at V and 6 bases at J, with 16 bases between.

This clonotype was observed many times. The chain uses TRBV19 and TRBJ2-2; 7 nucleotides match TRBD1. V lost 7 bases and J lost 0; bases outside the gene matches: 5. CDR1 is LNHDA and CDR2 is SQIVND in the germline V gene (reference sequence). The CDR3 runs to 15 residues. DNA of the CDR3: TGTGCCAGTATCCCCGGGACAGCGAACACCGGGGAGCTGTTTTTT. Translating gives CASIPGTANTGELFF.

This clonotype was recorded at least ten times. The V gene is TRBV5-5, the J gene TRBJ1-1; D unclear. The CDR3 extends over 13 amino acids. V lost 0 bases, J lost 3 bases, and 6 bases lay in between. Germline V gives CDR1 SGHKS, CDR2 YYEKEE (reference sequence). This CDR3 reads CASSLDRYTEAFF. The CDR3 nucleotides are TGTGCCAGCAGCTTGGACCGTTACACTGAAGCTTTCTTT.

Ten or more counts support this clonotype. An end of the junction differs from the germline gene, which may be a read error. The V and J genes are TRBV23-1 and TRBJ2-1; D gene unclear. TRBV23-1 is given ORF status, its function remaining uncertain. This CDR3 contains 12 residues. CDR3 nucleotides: TGCGCCAGCAGACAATTATGCCTTGAGCAGTTCTTC. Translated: CASRQLCLEQFF.

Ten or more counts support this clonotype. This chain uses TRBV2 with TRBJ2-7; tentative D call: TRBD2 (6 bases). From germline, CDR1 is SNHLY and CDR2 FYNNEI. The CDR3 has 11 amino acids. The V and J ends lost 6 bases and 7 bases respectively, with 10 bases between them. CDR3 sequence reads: CASRYAGEQYF. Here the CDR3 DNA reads TGTGCCAGCAGGTATGCGGGAGAGCAGTACTTC.

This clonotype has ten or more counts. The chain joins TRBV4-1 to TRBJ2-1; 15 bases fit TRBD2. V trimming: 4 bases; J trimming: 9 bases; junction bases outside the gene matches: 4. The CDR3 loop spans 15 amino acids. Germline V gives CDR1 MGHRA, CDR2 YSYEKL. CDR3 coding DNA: TGCGCCAGCAGCCGCGGACTAGCGGGAGGGGGTGAGCAGTTCTTC. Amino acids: CASSRGLAGGGEQFF.

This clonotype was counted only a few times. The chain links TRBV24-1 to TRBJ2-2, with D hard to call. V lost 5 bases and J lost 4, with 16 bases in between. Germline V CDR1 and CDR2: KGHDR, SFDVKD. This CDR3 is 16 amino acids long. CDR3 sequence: CATSAWDAESTGELFF. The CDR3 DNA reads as TGTGCCACCAGTGCCTGGGATGCCGAGTCCACCGGGGAGCTGTTTTTT.

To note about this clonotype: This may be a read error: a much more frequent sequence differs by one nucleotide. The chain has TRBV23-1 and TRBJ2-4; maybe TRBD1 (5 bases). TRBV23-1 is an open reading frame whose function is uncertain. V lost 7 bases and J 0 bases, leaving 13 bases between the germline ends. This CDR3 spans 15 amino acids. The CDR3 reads CASTQGHSAKNIQYF. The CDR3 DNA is TGCGCCAGCACTCAGGGTCATTCAGCCAAAAACATTCAGTACTTC.

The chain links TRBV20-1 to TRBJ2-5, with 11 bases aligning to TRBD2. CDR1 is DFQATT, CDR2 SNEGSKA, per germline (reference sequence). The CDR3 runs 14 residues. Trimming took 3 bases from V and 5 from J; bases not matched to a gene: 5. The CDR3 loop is CSASTSGSRETQYF. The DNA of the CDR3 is TGCAGTGCTAGCACTAGCGGGAGTAGGGAGACCCAGTACTTC.

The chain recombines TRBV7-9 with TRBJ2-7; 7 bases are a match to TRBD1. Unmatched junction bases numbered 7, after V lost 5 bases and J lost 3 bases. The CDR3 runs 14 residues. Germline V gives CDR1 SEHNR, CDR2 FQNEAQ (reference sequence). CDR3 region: CASSPWTGIYEQYF. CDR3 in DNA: TGTGCCAGCAGCCCTTGGACAGGAATCTACGAGCAGTACTTC.

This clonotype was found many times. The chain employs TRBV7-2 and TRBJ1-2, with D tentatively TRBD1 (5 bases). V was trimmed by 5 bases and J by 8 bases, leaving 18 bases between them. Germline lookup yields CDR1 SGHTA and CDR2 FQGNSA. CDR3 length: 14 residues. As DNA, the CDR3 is TGTGCCAGCAGCCCAGGGACCTTTGTGGGAGGCTACACCTTC. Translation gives CASSPGTFVGGYTF. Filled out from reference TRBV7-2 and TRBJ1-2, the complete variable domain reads GAGVSQSPSNKVTEKGKDVELRCDPISGHTALYWYRQSLGQGLEFLIYFQGNSAPDKSGLPSDRFSAERTGGSVSTLTIQRTQQEDSAVYLCASSPGTFVGGYTFGSGTRLTVV.

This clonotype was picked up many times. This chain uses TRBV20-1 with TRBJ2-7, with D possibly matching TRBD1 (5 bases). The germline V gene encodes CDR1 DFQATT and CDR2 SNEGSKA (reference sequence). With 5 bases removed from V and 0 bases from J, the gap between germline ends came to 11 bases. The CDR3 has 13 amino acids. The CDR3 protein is CSALTVSSYEQYF. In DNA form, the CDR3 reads TGCAGTGCTTTGACAGTAAGCTCCTACGAGCAGTACTTC.

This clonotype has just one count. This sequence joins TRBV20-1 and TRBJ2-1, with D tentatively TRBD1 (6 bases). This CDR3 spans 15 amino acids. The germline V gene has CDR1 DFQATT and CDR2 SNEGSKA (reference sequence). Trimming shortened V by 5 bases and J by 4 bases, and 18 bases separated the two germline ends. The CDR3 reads CSARQMGAKYNEQFF. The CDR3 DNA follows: TGCAGTGCTCGTCAGATGGGGGCCAAGTACAATGAGCAGTTCTTC.

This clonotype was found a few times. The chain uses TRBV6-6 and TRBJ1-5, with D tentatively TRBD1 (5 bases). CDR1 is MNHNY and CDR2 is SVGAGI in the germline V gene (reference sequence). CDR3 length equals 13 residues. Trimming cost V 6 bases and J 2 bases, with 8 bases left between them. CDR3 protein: CASRLQGNQPQHF. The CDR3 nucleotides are TGTGCCAGCAGGCTACAGGGCAATCAGCCCCAGCATTTT.

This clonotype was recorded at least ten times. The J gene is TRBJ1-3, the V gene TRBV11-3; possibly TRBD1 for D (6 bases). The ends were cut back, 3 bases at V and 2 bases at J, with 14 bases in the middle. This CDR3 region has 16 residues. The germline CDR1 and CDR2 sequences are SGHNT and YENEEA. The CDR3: CASSFQGKPPGNTIYF. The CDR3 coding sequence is TGTGCCAGCAGCTTCCAGGGGAAGCCCCCTGGAAACACCATATATTTT.

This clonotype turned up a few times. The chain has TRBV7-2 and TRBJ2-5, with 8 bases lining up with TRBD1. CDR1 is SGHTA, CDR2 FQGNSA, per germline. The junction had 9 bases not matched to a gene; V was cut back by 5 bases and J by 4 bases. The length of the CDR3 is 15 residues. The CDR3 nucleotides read TGTGCCAGCAGCATCGACAGGGGAGGCGGAGAGACCCAGTACTTC. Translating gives CASSIDRGGGETQYF.